Each of the 18 T cell receptor beta chains below was sequenced from the same sample in a study of T cell changes during pregnancy in multiple sclerosis. Measured with immunoSEQ multiplex PCR; TCRdb has only the in-frame clones, and not every one. There are tens of thousands of clones in the sample; nearly 95% occur only once, and about 0.99% lies in the top ten. This sample comprised peripheral blood, obtained in the second trimester of pregnancy. The receptors were sampled from a female donor in good health, enrolled as a control in a pregnancy study.

This sequence joins TRBV2 and TRBJ2-7; 8 bases line up with TRBD1. This CDR3 is 18 amino acids long. Germline V gene sequence: CDR1 SNHLY, CDR2 FYNNEI. Trimming at V came to 6 bases and at J to 2 bases, leaving 18 bases not matched to a gene. CDR3 nucleotides: TGTGCCAGCAGCCCCGGATTGCCCGGACAGGGCGGTCCCTACGAGCAGTACTTC. This gives the protein CASSPGLPGQGGPYEQYF.

The rearrangement joins TRBV27 to TRBJ2-7; TRBD1 matches 8 bases. The germline gives CDR1 MNHEY, CDR2 SMNVEV (reference sequence). The CDR3 is made up of 14 amino acids. With 2 bases clipped from V and 5 bases from J, the junction kept 5 bases outside the gene matches. The CDR3 loop is CASSLGQGADEQYF. CDR3 DNA: TGTGCCAGCAGTTTAGGGCAGGGGGCCGACGAGCAGTACTTC.

The chain couples TRBV18 to TRBJ2-1, with a possible D match to TRBD2 (6 bases). Germline V CDR1 and CDR2: KGHSH, LQKENI. This CDR3 contains 15 residues. Between the trimmed V and J ends, which lost 2 bases and 4 bases, there was a span of 12 bases. Here the CDR3 reads CASSPMASVYNEQFF. The CDR3 DNA is TGTGCCAGCTCACCAATGGCTAGCGTTTACAATGAGCAGTTCTTC.

As concerns this clone: An end of the junction differs from the germline gene, which may be a read error. The chain has TRBV18 and TRBJ2-3, with no clear D. Looked up from germline, CDR1 is KGHSH and CDR2 is LQKENI. The CDR3 spans 15 residues. CDR3 amino acids: CASLPHSVFTDTQYF. CDR3 sequence (DNA): TGTGCCAGCTTACCACATTCAGTATTCACAGATACGCAGTATTTT.

The genes are TRBV19 and TRBJ2-2; D is uncertain. Germline CDR1 LNHDA, CDR2 SQIVND (reference sequence). The CDR3 extends over 14 amino acids. The V and J ends lost 1 base and 1 base respectively, with 4 bases between them. CDR3 nucleotide sequence: TGTGCCAGTAGTATAGGTCGGAACACCGGGGAGCTGTTTTTT. The encoded protein is CASSIGRNTGELFF.

This sequence joins TRBV18 and TRBJ2-7; TRBD2 agrees at 10 bases. Germline V gives CDR1 KGHSH, CDR2 LQKENI. Losses at the gene ends were 3 bases for V and 4 bases for J; bases not matched to a gene: 3. The CDR3 consists of 14 residues. CDR3 DNA: TGTGCCAGCTCACCCGGGACTAGCGCGTACGAGCAGTACTTC. Translating gives CASSPGTSAYEQYF.

This sequence joins TRBV10-3 and TRBJ2-3, with D possibly being TRBD1 (5 bases). The V gene lost 3 bases and the J gene lost 5 bases, with 9 bases spanning the gap. The germline CDR1 and CDR2 sequences are ENHRY and SYGVKD. This CDR3 spans 13 amino acids. The CDR3 protein is CAISDGAEDTQYF. CDR3 DNA sequence: TGTGCCATCAGTGATGGGGCCGAAGATACGCAGTATTTT.

The V gene is TRBV19, the J gene TRBJ2-1, with 16 bases aligning to TRBD2. This CDR3 is 20 amino acids long. Germline loops: CDR1 LNHDA, CDR2 SQIVND (reference sequence). Unmatched junction bases numbered 10, after V lost 5 bases and J lost 0 bases. CDR3: CASSPGLAGGPFGSYNEQFF. The DNA for the CDR3 is TGTGCCAGTAGTCCGGGACTAGCGGGAGGGCCATTTGGCTCCTACAATGAGCAGTTCTTC.

The V gene is TRBV30, the J gene TRBJ2-3, with TRBD2 identical over 9 bases. There are 13 residues in the CDR3. CDR1 and CDR2 (germline): GTSNPN, SVGIG (reference sequence). J gave up 6 bases and V 6 bases, and 7 bases lay outside the gene matches. CDR3 bases: TGTGCCTGTTTGGCGGGAGGGGGGGATACGCAGTATTTT. Amino acid sequence: CACLAGGGDTQYF.

This chain uses TRBV4-1 with TRBJ2-7; 9 nucleotides agree with TRBD1. Germline lookup yields CDR1 MGHRA and CDR2 YSYEKL. There are 14 residues in the CDR3. Unmatched junction bases numbered 4, after V lost 3 bases and J lost 4 bases. CDR3 amino acids: CASSHADRGYEQYF. CDR3 bases: TGCGCCAGCAGCCACGCGGACAGGGGTTACGAGCAGTACTTC.

V gene TRBV7-2 combines with J gene TRBJ2-1, with TRBD2 as a possible D gene (6 bases). The length of the CDR3 is 17 residues. Trimming cost V 5 bases and J 1 base, with 18 bases left between them. Looked up from germline, CDR1 is SGHTA and CDR2 is FQGNSA. This chain's CDR3 is CASSPSVGRGSYNEQFF. In nucleotides, the CDR3 is TGTGCCAGCAGCCCCTCCGTCGGGAGAGGGTCCTACAATGAGCAGTTCTTC.

The chain uses TRBV7-5 and TRBJ1-3; TRBD1, as called in the table, went unchecked against the DNA. TRBV7-5 is assigned pseudogene status. The CDR3 is 18 residues long. The CDR3 sequence is CARSLEERNGHSGNTIYF. The DNA of the CDR3 is TGTGCCAGAAGCTTAGAAGAAAGGAACGGACACTCTGGAAACACCATATATTTT.

The chain links TRBV27 to TRBJ2-5, with a tentative D call TRBD2 (6 bases). The V gene's germline CDR1 is MNHEY and CDR2 SMNVEV (reference sequence). The V gene lost 2 bases and the J gene lost 4 bases, with 11 bases spanning the gap. This CDR3 has 14 amino acids. This CDR3 is CASSLRTNGETQYF. The DNA for the CDR3 is TGTGCCAGCAGTTTACGGACTAATGGAGAGACCCAGTACTTC.

The chain links TRBV10-3 to TRBJ2-1; 13 bases are shared with TRBD2. This CDR3 has 15 amino acids. The germline V gene has CDR1 ENHRY and CDR2 SYGVKD. Losses at the gene ends were 4 bases for V and 6 bases for J; bases not matched to a gene: 3. The DNA of the CDR3 is TGTGCCATCAGTGCAACTAGCGGGAGGGCCAATGAGCAGTTCTTC. Amino acid sequence: CAISATSGRANEQFF.

The chain's CDR3 is CAGRTGGSKEYNEQFF. CDR3 coding DNA: TGTGCCGGGAGGACAGGGGGCTCTAAGGAGTACAATGAGCAGTTCTTC. This rearrangement joins TRBV21-1 to TRBJ2-1; TRBD1 was called by the table and not checked on the DNA. TRBV21-1 constitutes a pseudogene. The CDR3 runs 16 residues.

This chain connects TRBV9 to TRBJ2-1, with D maybe TRBD2 (5 bases). The V end was cut by 0 bases, the J end by 3 bases, with 10 bases between. Germline CDR1 reads SGDLS; CDR2 reads YYNGEE. CDR3 length equals 15 residues. CDR3 sequence (DNA): TGTGCCAGCAGCGTAGACGAGCGGAGCTACAATGAGCAGTTCTTC. Its protein is CASSVDERSYNEQFF.

The V gene is TRBV15, the J gene TRBJ2-7, with 10 bases fitting TRBD2. There are 16 residues in the CDR3. Germline assignment: CDR1 LNHNV and CDR2 YYDKDF (reference sequence). V gave up 6 bases and J gave up 4 bases; unmatched junction bases: 12. This CDR3 reads CATRPTLAGGWYEQYF. The CDR3 coding sequence is TGTGCCACCAGACCCACCTTAGCGGGAGGTTGGTACGAGCAGTACTTC.

This sequence joins TRBV29-1 and TRBJ1-1; the D gene is possibly TRBD1 (6 bases). CDR1 and CDR2 (germline): SQVTM, ANQGSEA. This CDR3 is built from 14 residues. The ends were cut back, 4 bases at V and 2 bases at J, with 14 bases in the middle. CDR3 sequence: CSVGGGQFNTEAFF. The CDR3 nucleotides read TGCAGCGTTGGGGGTGGACAGTTCAACACTGAAGCTTTCTTT.